This TCR beta chain was sequenced during a study of blood T cell repertoires in COVID-19 (dated by TCRdb to 2020 to 2022). Notes on the research overall: Collaborator samples came from the United States, Italy and Spain and covered acute and convalescent phases of COVID-19. Nearly every sample came with metadata listing a de-identified subject ID, COVID-19 status, age in years and sex. The prospective study material was composed of cDNA or gDNA derived from T cells, B-cell-depleted T cells, or PBMCs. Subjects who had been exposed to COVID-19, were actively infected with it, or had recovered from it provided the deeply sampled blood TCRbeta repertoires that made up the dataset. The repertoires were released in a freely available public database meant as a resource for research on the immune response to SARS-CoV-2. The samples were drawn from two sources: the first 160 participants of the ongoing ImmuneRACE study, and 1,000 to 1,500 subjects contributed by 6 global collaborators. HLA class I and class II types, where available, came from metadata supplied by the sample provider rather than from assay-based typing.

V is pruned by 5 bases and J by 3 bases, leaving 3 bases of the junction without a gene match. Inclusive of the bounding cysteine and phenylalanine, the CDR3 is 13 residues long. Here the CDR3 DNA is all that survives: 39 bases in frame from base 1. Per the germline V gene, MNHEY is the CDR1 and SVGEGT is the CDR2. Comments on this clone: Its binding antigen is unknown. Nothing much larger sits one base from this clone, and base qualities are not available.

Whole blood was collected in K2EDTA tubes by collaborating institutions according to the institutions' own protocols. For TCRbeta analysis, collaborators shipped samples in one of three forms: frozen whole blood, isolated PBMCs, or DNA extracted from either of those sample types. TCRbeta CDR3 regions were amplified from genomic DNA by means of the immunoSEQ Assay, a bias-controlled multiplex PCR. The paper's processing steps were these. Within the assay, amplification of reference gene primers was used to estimate how many nucleated cells each sample contained. To quantify the absolute abundance of each unique TCRbeta CDR3 rearrangement, sequence reads were collapsed and filtered. For each sample, productive Simpson clonality was calculated as the square root of Simpson's diversity index across productive rearrangements. Entries here come from immuneACCESS through TCRdb and include only in-frame sequences with V and J called. Some clones fail to appear in such tables; in the studies checked, an unresolved V gene covers under half of the shortfall, and the cause of the remainder is unknown. Clonal size and the V and J genes are those of that table, whereas D and trimming came from the DNA. Present in this sample are over 110,000 clones, 80% to 90% of which were seen just once. Clones ranked in the top ten supply about 1.5% of the sample.

Study-wide findings and limitations: The quantity of clinical and demographic metadata differed by source and by participant and was supplied without curation.

Sequencing input: peripheral blood. The TCR sequence derives from a woman in her forties or fifties with acute or convalescent COVID-19. The sequence joins TRBV6-2 or TRBV6-3 to TRBJ1-2, with 7 bases aligning to TRBD1. The CDR3 sequence is CASSLDRDYGYTF. The nucleotide sequence reads as follows: TGTGCCAGCAGTCTTGACAGGGACTATGGCTACACCTTC.